This entry concerns a single T cell receptor beta chain. The V segment lost 6 bases and the J segment 6 bases; nucleotides outside the gene matches: 8. Per germline, CDR1 ENHRY and CDR2 SYGVKD. This CDR3 contains 17 residues. These data are taken from a study of T cells in Graves' hyperthyroidism and ophthalmopathy. RNA transcripts yielded amplified TCR beta CDR3 regions. Initially, a first-round RT-PCR of the TCR CDR3 employed the HTBI primer set. TCRdb ran MiXCR on the multiplex PCR reads and lists one entry per CDR3 protein. The sample holds under 250,000 distinct CDR3 sequences, less than 20% seen once.

This chain uses TRBV10-3 with TRBJ2-1, with 16 bases that match TRBD2. The TCR sequence derives from a woman aged 50 to 60 with Graves' hyperthyroidism. The sequenced sample was blood. The CDR3 loop reads CAISPGTSGRAVNEQFF. The CDR3 DNA reads TGTGCCATCAGCCCCGGGACTAGCGGGAGGGCCGTCAATGAGCAGTTCTTC.